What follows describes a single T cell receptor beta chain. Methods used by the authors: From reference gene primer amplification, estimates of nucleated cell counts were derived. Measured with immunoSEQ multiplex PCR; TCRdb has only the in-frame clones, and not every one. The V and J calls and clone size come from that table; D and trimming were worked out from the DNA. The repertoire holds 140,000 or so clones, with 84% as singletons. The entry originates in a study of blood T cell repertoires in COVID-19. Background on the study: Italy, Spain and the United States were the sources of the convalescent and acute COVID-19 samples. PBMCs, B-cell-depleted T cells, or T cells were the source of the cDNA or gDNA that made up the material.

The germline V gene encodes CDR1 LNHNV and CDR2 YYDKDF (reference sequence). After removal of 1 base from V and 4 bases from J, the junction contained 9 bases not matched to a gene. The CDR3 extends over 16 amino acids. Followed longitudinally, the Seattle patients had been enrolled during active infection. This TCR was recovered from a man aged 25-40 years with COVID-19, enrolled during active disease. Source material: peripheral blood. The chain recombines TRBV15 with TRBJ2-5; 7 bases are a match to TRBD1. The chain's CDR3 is CATSRGVVDRAETQYF. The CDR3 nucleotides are TGTGCCACCAGCAGAGGGGTTGTAGACAGGGCAGAGACCCAGTACTTC.